The rows below give T cell receptor beta chains drawn from one sample of a study of response to subunit inactivated influenza vaccine. TCRdb used MiXCR to reprocess the RT-PCR reads, holding one entry per CDR3 protein. Seen here are hundreds of thousands of distinct CDR3 sequences, 7.5% to 8.5% observed once, and the top ten hold 13%. The input for sequencing was PBMCs from blood, taken less than 25 months after vaccination. The receptors come from a man aged 45 to 70 who received an inactivated influenza vaccine. Each CDR3 is given with its conserved first and last residue. A D gene is named only where the DNA matches it firmly. Where a row states a size, it is once, few, many or the class of an expanded clone; other rows omit it.

clone_size	v_call	d_call	j_call	cdr3_aa	cdr3_nt
few	TRBV15	NA	TRBJ1-1	CATSKGDRTEAFF	TGTGCCACCAGCAAGGGGGATCGTACTGAAGCTTTCTTT
NA	TRBV11-2	NA	TRBJ2-7	CASSGSNPLDEQYF	TGTGCCAGCAGCGGATCGAACCCGCTGGACGAGCAGTACTTC
NA	TRBV12-3/TRBV12-4	TRBD2	TRBJ2-1	CASSSLASNEQFF	TGTGCCAGCAGCTCACTAGCGAGCAATGAGCAGTTCTTC
many	TRBV12-3/TRBV12-4	NA	TRBJ1-5	CASSASNQPQHF	TGTGCCAGCAGTGCGAGCAATCAGCCCCAGCATTTT
NA	TRBV5-5	NA	TRBJ1-2	CASGLAPRVNYGYTF	TGTGCCAGCGGGTTGGCGCCTAGGGTAAACTATGGCTACACCTTC
many	TRBV11-2	NA	TRBJ1-1	CASSGTFEAFF	TGTGCCAGCAGCGGGACATTCGAAGCTTTCTTT
few	TRBV27	NA	TRBJ2-3	CASSPLVGAQSTDTQYF	TGTGCCAGCAGTCCCCTGGTCGGGGCCCAAAGCACAGATACGCAGTATTTT
many	TRBV11-2	NA	TRBJ2-3	CASSPGVDTQYF	TGTGCCAGCAGCCCAGGGGTGGATACGCAGTATTTT
NA	TRBV30	NA	TRBJ2-5	CAWSHHSRETQYF	TGTGCCTGGAGTCACCACAGTCGAGAGACCCAGTACTTC
NA	TRBV6-1	NA	TRBJ2-5	CATRLGGLGQETQYF	TGTGCCACGAGACTAGGGGGTTTGGGCCAAGAGACCCAGTACTTC
many	TRBV7-2	NA	TRBJ1-2	CASSLAGTALYGYTF	TGTGCCAGCAGCTTAGCGGGGACGGCTCTCTATGGCTACACCTTC
few	TRBV29-1	NA	TRBJ2-3	CSVAAGRDTQYF	TGCAGCGTTGCCGCAGGCAGGGATACGCAGTATTTT
many	TRBV20-1	NA	TRBJ2-5	CSAKRPYQETQYF	TGCAGTGCTAAACGGCCGTACCAAGAGACCCAGTACTTC
many	TRBV7-2	NA	TRBJ2-3	CASSLAGGGGPPDTQYF	TGTGCCAGCAGCTTAGCGGGGGGCGGAGGTCCCCCAGATACGCAGTATTTT
few	TRBV7-9	TRBD1	TRBJ1-4	CASDRATNEKLFF	TGTGCCAGCGACAGGGCAACTAATGAAAAACTGTTTTTT
few	TRBV25-1	TRBD2	TRBJ2-3	CASSPGTSGTLLRRGTSTDTQYF	TGTGCCAGCAGTCCCGGGACTAGCGGGACCCTACTTAGGAGAGGGACGAGCACAGATACGCAGTATTTT
NA	TRBV29-1	NA	TRBJ1-2	CSVVSVGYGYTF	TGCAGCGTTGTATCCGTCGGCTATGGCTACACCTTC
many	TRBV7-9	TRBD2	TRBJ2-1	CASSSSGVRYNEQFF	TGTGCCAGCAGCTCTAGCGGGGTTCGGTACAATGAGCAGTTCTTC
NA	TRBV7-6	TRBD1	TRBJ2-5	CASSGRDRGKSETQYF	TGTGCCAGCAGCGGCAGGGACAGGGGGAAGTCGGAGACCCAGTACTTC
few	TRBV29-1	NA	TRBJ1-4	CSVGQREKLFF	TGCAGCGTTGGACAGCGGGAAAAACTGTTTTTT
NA	TRBV24-1	NA	TRBJ1-2	CATSADGQNYGYTF	TGTGCCACCAGTGCCGACGGACAAAACTATGGCTACACCTTC
NA	TRBV27	NA	TRBJ2-1	CASSILAPAYNEQFF	TGTGCCAGCAGTATCCTAGCGCCCGCCTACAATGAGCAGTTCTTC
NA	TRBV20-1	NA	TRBJ2-1	CSARDATRRIDEQFF	TGCAGTGCTAGAGATGCGACGAGGAGGATTGATGAGCAGTTCTTC
few	TRBV4-1	TRBD1	TRBJ1-2	CASSQGPGGPSSIGYTF	TGCGCCAGCAGCCAGGGGCCAGGGGGACCTAGTAGTATCGGCTACACCTTC
many	TRBV5-1	NA	TRBJ2-5	CASSLGGVIGETQYF	TGCGCCAGCAGCCTGGGCGGGGTCATAGGGGAGACCCAGTACTTC
many	TRBV5-1	NA	TRBJ1-6	CASRTISYNSPLHF	TGCGCCAGCAGGACCATCTCCTATAATTCACCCCTCCACTTT
few	TRBV2	NA	TRBJ2-5	CASSERLKETQYF	TGTGCCAGCAGTGAACGGCTCAAAGAGACCCAGTACTTC
many	TRBV28	NA	TRBJ2-7	CASSRTAEQYF	TGTGCCAGCAGTAGGACAGCAGAGCAGTACTTC
many	TRBV28	NA	TRBJ1-6	CASSSEAPLHF	TGTGCCAGCAGTTCCGAAGCCCCCCTCCACTTT
few	TRBV29-1	NA	TRBJ1-3	CSVEPRGRAGNTIYF	TGCAGCGTTGAACCTCGCGGTAGGGCTGGAAACACCATATATTTT
few	TRBV6-5	NA	TRBJ1-2	CASSYLDSYYGYTF	TGTGCCAGCAGTTACCTGGACAGCTACTATGGCTACACCTTC
NA	TRBV29-1	NA	TRBJ2-3	CSVEDGGGGGTQYF	TGCAGCGTTGAAGATGGAGGGGGCGGTGGTACGCAGTATTTT
few	TRBV4-3	NA	TRBJ1-2	CASSPEWGAIYGYTF	TGCGCCAGCAGCCCCGAGTGGGGGGCCATCTATGGCTACACCTTC
NA	TRBV20-1	NA	TRBJ2-7	CSARPDLRDYEQYF	TGCAGTGCCAGACCAGACCTTCGGGACTACGAGCAGTACTTC
few	TRBV12-3/TRBV12-4	NA	TRBJ1-2	CASSGGGVDYGYTF	TGTGCCAGCAGCGGTGGGGGGGTGGACTATGGCTACACCTTC
few	TRBV18	NA	TRBJ2-7	CASSPPSNEQYF	TGTGCCAGCTCACCACCGTCCAACGAGCAGTACTTC
many	TRBV5-1	NA	TRBJ1-5	CASSLEPGHGNQPQHF	TGCGCCAGCAGCTTGGAACCGGGACATGGCAATCAGCCCCAGCATTTT
NA	TRBV4-3	NA	TRBJ1-1	CASSQEWRVDTEAFF	TGCGCCAGCAGCCAAGAGTGGAGGGTTGACACTGAAGCTTTCTTT
few	TRBV10-1	TRBD2	TRBJ2-2	CASSRIAGEVLFF	TGCGCCAGCAGCAGGATCGCGGGGGAGGTGCTGTTTTTT
many	TRBV3-1	NA	TRBJ1-2	CASSQGSRDYGYTF	TGTGCCAGCAGCCAAGGATCAAGGGACTATGGCTACACCTTC
few	TRBV12-3/TRBV12-4	NA	TRBJ2-7	CASSFLWETGAYEQYF	TGTGCCAGCAGTTTCCTTTGGGAGACAGGAGCTTACGAGCAGTACTTC
few	TRBV28	NA	TRBJ2-3	CAPTRGGPDTQYF	TGTGCCCCGACGAGGGGTGGGCCGGATACGCAGTATTTT
many	TRBV6-5	NA	TRBJ2-1	CASSYSDSFNEQFF	TGTGCCAGCAGTTACTCCGACAGTTTCAATGAGCAGTTCTTC
few	TRBV19	NA	TRBJ2-1	CASSQGPDRGLGEQFF	TGTGCCAGTAGTCAAGGGCCGGACAGAGGACTCGGTGAGCAGTTCTTC
NA	TRBV28	TRBD2	TRBJ2-1	CASTSGAYNEQFF	TGTGCCAGTACTAGCGGGGCTTACAATGAGCAGTTCTTC
NA	TRBV12-3/TRBV12-4	NA	TRBJ1-6	CASSFPREPLHF	TGTGCCAGCAGTTTTCCCCGGGAACCCCTCCACTTT
few	TRBV2	NA	TRBJ2-7	CASSVRGSEGIEQYF	TGTGCCAGCAGTGTTCGTGGGTCCGAGGGAATCGAGCAGTACTTC